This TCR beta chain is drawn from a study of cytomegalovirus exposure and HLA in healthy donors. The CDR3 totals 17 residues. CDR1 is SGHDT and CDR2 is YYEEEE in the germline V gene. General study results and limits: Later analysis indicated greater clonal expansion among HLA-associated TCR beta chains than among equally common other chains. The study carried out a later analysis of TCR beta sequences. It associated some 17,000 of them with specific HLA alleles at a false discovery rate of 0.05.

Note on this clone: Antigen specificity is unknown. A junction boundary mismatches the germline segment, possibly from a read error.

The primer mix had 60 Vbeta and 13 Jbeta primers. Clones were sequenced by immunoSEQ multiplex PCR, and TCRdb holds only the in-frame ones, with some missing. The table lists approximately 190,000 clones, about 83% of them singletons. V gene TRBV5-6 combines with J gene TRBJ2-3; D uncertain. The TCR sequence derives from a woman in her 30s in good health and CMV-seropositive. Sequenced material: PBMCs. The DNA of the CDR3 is TGTGTCAGCAGCTTGTACGTTGACGTAGACTTCACAGATACGCAGTATTTT. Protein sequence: CVSSLYVDVDFTDTQYF.